A selection of T cell receptor beta chains follows, all from one sample in a study of blood T cell repertoires in COVID-19. Only in-frame clones appear in the TCRdb table, and some are missing; sequencing was by immunoSEQ multiplex PCR. The top ten hold 3.4% of the sample, which has about 240,000 clones, around 83% seen once. What was sequenced was peripheral blood. These receptors originate from a woman aged 18 to 35 with acute or convalescent COVID-19. Both conserved end residues are part of each CDR3. D genes are given only for firm matches. Where a row states a size, it is once, few, many or the class of an expanded clone; other rows omit it.

>.|TRBV4-1|14|TRBJ1-2|.
CASSQEGAGVGYTF
TGCGCCAGCAGCCAAGAGGGGGCAGGGGTTGGCTACACCTTC
>.|TRBV19|16|TRBJ2-3|.
CASSITATGTTDTQYF
TGTGCCAGTAGTATTACCGCGACAGGAACCACAGATACGCAGTATTTT
>few|TRBV7-2|14|TRBJ1-4|.
CASSFGTREEKLFF
TGTGCCAGCAGCTTCGGGACCCGGGAGGAAAAACTGTTTTTT
>.|TRBV7-2|14|TRBJ2-7|.
CASSLDGSRPEQYF
TGTGCCAGCAGCTTAGACGGGAGTCGGCCCGAGCAGTACTTC
>.|TRBV28|18|TRBJ1-2|TRBD1
CASSPLIAPPDRVDGYTF
TGTGCCAGCAGCCCCCTGATTGCCCCACCTGACAGGGTGGATGGCTACACCTTC
>.|TRBV27|14|TRBJ1-2|TRBD1
CASSLSGQAPGYTF
TGTGCCAGCAGTTTATCCGGACAGGCGCCGGGCTACACCTTC
>.|TRBV5-1|13|TRBJ1-2|TRBD1
CASSPGQSGGYTF
TGCGCCAGCAGCCCGGGACAGTCGGGAGGCTACACCTTC
>.|TRBV5-1|15|TRBJ2-3|.
CASSTFPTSTDTQYF
TGCGCCAGCAGCACCTTCCCGACTAGCACAGATACGCAGTATTTT
>.|TRBV4-3|14|TRBJ1-1|.
CASSQDSGDTEAFF
TGCGCCAGCAGCCAAGATTCGGGGGACACTGAAGCTTTCTTT
>few|TRBV2|13|TRBJ2-3|.
CASSGEVTDTQYF
TGTGCCAGCAGTGGGGAGGTTACAGATACGCAGTATTTT
>.|TRBV7-6|14|TRBJ2-7|.
CASSFRGSGYEQYF
TGTGCCAGCAGCTTCAGGGGTTCGGGCTACGAGCAGTACTTC
>.|TRBV7-6|15|TRBJ2-2|.
CASSLGQGGPGELFF
TGTGCCAGCAGCTTGGGACAAGGGGGTCCCGGGGAGCTGTTTTTT
>.|TRBV6-5|11|TRBJ1-5|.
CASGAPQPQHF
TGTGCTTCAGGGGCCCCTCAGCCCCAGCATTTT
>.|TRBV5-1|14|TRBJ2-3|.
CASSREPSTDTQYF
TGCGCCAGCAGCCGGGAACCGAGCACAGATACGCAGTATTTT
>.|TRBV6-5|15|TRBJ2-7|.
CASSYDGQGSYEQYF
TGTGCCAGCAGTTATGATGGTCAGGGCTCCTACGAGCAGTACTTC
>.|TRBV5-1|16|TRBJ2-3|TRBD1
CASSWGQGPSTDTQYF
TGCGCCAGCAGCTGGGGACAGGGACCCTCGACAGATACGCAGTATTTT
>few|TRBV10-3|15|TRBJ1-2|TRBD1
CAITGGSTGVYGYTF
TGTGCCATCACCGGAGGGTCGACAGGGGTCTATGGCTACACCTTC
>.|TRBV19|17|TRBJ2-1|TRBD2
CASSIDVERDDPDEQFF
TGTGCCAGTAGTATAGATGTGGAGCGGGACGACCCCGATGAGCAGTTCTTC
>.|TRBV13|14|TRBJ1-2|TRBD1
CASSSRTGTYGYTF
TGTGCCAGCAGCTCGCGGACAGGGACCTATGGCTACACCTTC